Below, 4 T cell receptor beta chains from the same sample are listed, as sequenced in a study of blood T cells in healthy people across ages. Next came a second PCR, run for 7 to 11 cycles, which used a sample-barcoded 5' primer along with a J-beta primer mix. TCRdb analysed the 5' RACE reads with MiXCR anew, one entry per CDR3 protein. The sample lists about 760,000 distinct CDR3 sequences, roughly 25% seen once, with roughly 9% in the top ten. A further study also used this sample, focusing on T cells of mothers and their children.

Material: blood. All receptors derive from a boy between 10 and 17 years old in good health.

This clonotype turned up a few times. The V and J genes are TRBV6-2 or TRBV6-3 and TRBJ2-1; D is perhaps TRBD2 (5 bases). V was cut by 3 bases and J by 9 bases, with 15 bases left in between. The germline CDR1 and CDR2 sequences are MNHEY and SVGEGT. This CDR3 is 14 amino acids long. For the CDR3, the DNA is TGTGCCAGCAGTTATCTGAGGGTTTCGGGTGAGCAGTTCTTC. Its translation is CASSYLRVSGEQFF.

This CDR3 is CASSLKHTPWNTIYF. The CDR3 DNA reads as TGTGCCAGCAGCTTAAAACACACCCCCTGGAACACCATATATTTT. The chain combines TRBV7-2 with TRBJ1-3, with unresolved D. The germline gives CDR1 SGHTA, CDR2 FQGNSA. The CDR3 runs to 15 residues. Trimming pared 2 bases from V and 7 bases from J, leaving 15 bases between. The full variable domain, in which reference TRBV7-2 and TRBJ1-3 provide the parts outside the CDR3, is GAGVSQSPSNKVTEKGKDVELRCDPISGHTALYWYRQSLGQGLEFLIYFQGNSAPDKSGLPSDRFSAERTGGSVSTLTIQRTQQEDSAVYLCASSLKHTPWNTIYFGEGSWLTVV.

The sample holds a few counts of this clonotype. The chain is built from TRBV28 and TRBJ2-1; no clear D. This CDR3 has 15 amino acids. The germline V and J ends were trimmed by 3 bases and 0 bases, with 9 bases remaining between them. Germline V gene data show CDR1 as MDHEN and CDR2 as SYDVKM. CDR3 sequence reads: CASSFWAVSYNEQFF. For the CDR3, the DNA is TGTGCCAGCAGTTTTTGGGCGGTCTCCTACAATGAGCAGTTCTTC.

The rearrangement joins TRBV6-5 to TRBJ2-5; D gene ambiguous. The J call could be wrong; TRBJ2-1 is a better fit for the DNA end. CDR3 length equals 14 residues. Per germline, CDR1 MNHEY and CDR2 SVGAGI. The CDR3 nucleotides read TGTGCCAGCAGTTACATGGGGATGGGCTATGAGCAGTTCTTC. Translated, it gives CASSYMGMGYEQFF.